The 7 T cell receptor beta chains below were found in one sample sequenced in a study of T cells in Graves' hyperthyroidism and ophthalmopathy. Regions amplified from RNA transcripts were the TCR beta CDR3 regions. First-round RT-PCR with HTBI primers amplified the TCR CDR3 region. TCRdb itself ran the multiplex PCR reads through MiXCR, one entry per CDR3 protein. The data show about 180,000 distinct CDR3 sequences, 15% to 20% seen once. Sequenced input: blood. Receptors were obtained from a woman aged 45-65 years with Graves' hyperthyroidism.

At least ten counts were recorded for this clonotype. The V call is TRBV5-1, the J call TRBJ2-7; D call uncertain. The germline V and J ends were trimmed by 4 bases and 1 base, with 15 bases remaining between them. CDR1 and CDR2 (germline): SGHRS, YFSETQ. The CDR3 loop spans 15 amino acids. CDR3 in amino acids: CASSPQEFLSYEQYF. The CDR3 coding sequence is TGCGCCAGCAGCCCCCAGGAGTTCCTTTCCTACGAGCAGTACTTC.

Regarding this clonotype: This may be a read error: a much more frequent sequence differs by one nucleotide. This rearrangement joins TRBV28 to TRBJ1-2; D gene uncertain. The CDR3 is made up of 12 amino acids. Germline CDR1 MDHEN, CDR2 SYDVKM. V lost 6 bases to trimming and J lost 10 bases, with 15 bases between them. Written as DNA, the CDR3 is TGTGCCAGCAGCCTACGTCGAGGTGACTACACCTTC. This encodes CASSLRRGDYTF.

This clonotype came up many times. This rearrangement joins TRBV7-9 to TRBJ1-5, with D hard to call. V lost 6 bases to trimming and J lost 9 bases, with 18 bases between them. Germline V gene sequence: CDR1 SEHNR, CDR2 FQNEAQ (reference sequence). This CDR3 comprises 14 residues. CDR3 sequence reads: CASSRGGSEGPQHF. DNA of the CDR3: TGTGCCAGCAGTCGAGGAGGCTCTGAAGGGCCCCAGCATTTT.

The chain couples TRBV5-4 to TRBJ1-2; D might be TRBD1 (5 bases). Germline CDR1 and CDR2: SGHNT and YYREEE (reference sequence). This CDR3 comprises 13 residues. The germline V and J ends were trimmed by 2 bases and 4 bases, with 9 bases remaining between them. The CDR3 protein is CASSFRDGYGYTF. CDR3 DNA sequence: TGTGCCAGCAGCTTCAGGGACGGCTATGGCTACACCTTC. Filled out from reference TRBV5-4 and TRBJ1-2, the complete variable domain reads ETGVTQSPTHLIKTRGQQVTLRCSSQSGHNTVSWYQQALGQGPQFIFQYYREEENGRGNFPPRFSGLQFPNYSSELNVNALELDDSALYLCASSFRDGYGYTFGSGTRLTVV.

The CDR3 sequence is CASSILPGRTDTQYF. CDR3 nucleotides: TGTGCCAGTAGTATATTGCCAGGCCGCACAGATACGCAGTATTTT. V usage is TRBV19 and J usage is TRBJ2-3; no clear D gene. Trimming removed 2 bases at V and 1 base at J, with 10 bases between. The germline CDR1 and CDR2 sequences are LNHDA and SQIVND (reference sequence). CDR3 length equals 15 residues.

The chain is built from TRBV6-1 and TRBJ1-2; a possible D gene is TRBD1 (5 bases). The CDR3 is made up of 16 amino acids. The V end lost 2 bases, the J end lost 7 bases, and 20 bases lay between the germline ends. Germline-derived CDR1 and CDR2 are MNHNS and SASEGT. The CDR3 DNA follows: TGTGCCAGCAGTGAAAATTTAGGGACGGGAGGTGCTGGCTACACCTTC. Translated, it gives CASSENLGTGGAGYTF.

This clonotype was counted a few times. Possible read error: a much larger clone is one base away. V is TRBV6-2 or TRBV6-3 and J is TRBJ2-3; TRBD2 aligns across 7 bases. Germline CDR1 and CDR2: MNHEY and SVGEGT. CDR3 length: 14 amino acids. The chain's CDR3 is CAGSASGSTDTQYF. The DNA of the CDR3 is TGTGCCGGCAGCGCTAGCGGATCGACAGATACGCAGTATTTT.